What follows is one T cell receptor beta chain and its context. This entry comes from a study of T cell responses to AZD1222 COVID-19 vaccine. Clones were sequenced by immunoSEQ multiplex PCR, and TCRdb holds only the in-frame ones, with some missing. In the table there are over 130,000 clones, just under 95% of which are singletons. The sample was peripheral blood, taken on day 0 of AZD1222 vaccination. The TCR was taken from an adult in good health.

CDR3 region: CASSLAEISTDTQYF. The CDR3 region has the DNA TGTGCCAGCAGCCTAGCCGAAATCTCCACAGATACGCAGTATTTT. The V gene is TRBV3-1 (or the pseudogene TRBV3-2), the J gene TRBJ2-3; D gene ambiguous. CDR3 length: 15 residues. Germline CDR1 is LGHDT and CDR2 is YNNKEL (reference sequence). The V and J ends lost 4 bases and 2 bases respectively, with 13 bases between them.